Listed below are T cell receptor beta chains from one sample, sequenced in a study of cytomegalovirus exposure and HLA in healthy donors. The method was immunoSEQ multiplex PCR; TCRdb's version includes in-frame clones alone and lacks a portion of them. The sample lists around 190,000 clones; 79% were seen once. The material sequenced was PBMCs. The receptors derive from a woman in her twenties or thirties in good health and CMV-seropositive. CDR3s include the opening cysteine and the closing phenylalanine or tryptophan. D genes are given only for firm matches. A row's size may be missing; if present it is once, few, many or a size class.

J gene: TRBJ2-3
clone size: NA
V gene: TRBV11-2
D gene: TRBD2
CDR3 protein: CASSLGLAGGTDTQYF
CDR3 DNA: TGTGCCAGCAGCTTAGGACTAGCGGGGGGCACAGATACGCAGTATTTT

J gene: TRBJ2-5
clone size: NA
V gene: TRBV6-5
D gene: NA
CDR3 protein: CASSTRVEETQYF
CDR3 DNA: TGTGCCAGCAGTACCCGGGTAGAAGAGACCCAGTACTTC

J gene: TRBJ1-1
clone size: once
V gene: TRBV19
D gene: NA
CDR3 protein: CASSIFRQGPLNTEAFF
CDR3 DNA: TGTGCCAGTAGTATTTTCCGGCAGGGGCCCTTGAACACTGAAGCTTTCTTT

J gene: TRBJ2-6
clone size: few
V gene: TRBV7-2
D gene: NA
CDR3 protein: CASSRAGIGANVLTF
CDR3 DNA: TGTGCCAGCAGCCGAGCAGGGATAGGGGCCAACGTCCTGACTTTC

J gene: TRBJ1-4
clone size: NA
V gene: TRBV4-1
D gene: TRBD1
CDR3 protein: CASSYRGRDEKLFF
CDR3 DNA: TGCGCCAGCAGTTACAGGGGGAGAGATGAAAAACTGTTTTTT

J gene: TRBJ1-2
clone size: NA
V gene: TRBV7-9
D gene: NA
CDR3 protein: CASSLSRNYGYTF
CDR3 DNA: TGTGCCAGCAGCTTATCCAGGAACTATGGCTACACCTTC

J gene: TRBJ2-2
clone size: NA
V gene: TRBV27
D gene: TRBD2
CDR3 protein: CATTSGTFTGELFF
CDR3 DNA: TGTGCCACGACTAGCGGGACCTTCACCGGGGAGCTGTTTTTT

J gene: TRBJ2-5
clone size: few
V gene: TRBV7-2
D gene: TRBD2
CDR3 protein: CASSLNSGEETQYF
CDR3 DNA: TGTGCCAGCAGCTTAAATAGCGGGGAAGAGACCCAGTACTTC

J gene: TRBJ1-1
clone size: NA
V gene: TRBV4-1
D gene: NA
CDR3 protein: CASSRNLGPPGNGEAFF
CDR3 DNA: TGCGCCAGCAGCCGGAATCTTGGCCCGCCAGGAAACGGCGAAGCTTTCTTT

J gene: TRBJ1-5
clone size: few
V gene: TRBV6-1
D gene: TRBD1
CDR3 protein: CASTPTGSGDQPQHF
CDR3 DNA: TGTGCCAGCACGCCGACAGGGTCGGGAGATCAGCCCCAGCATTTT

J gene: TRBJ2-5
clone size: NA
V gene: TRBV4-1
D gene: TRBD2
CDR3 protein: CASSQDRASGIQETQYF
CDR3 DNA: TGCGCCAGCAGCCAAGATAGGGCTAGCGGGATTCAAGAGACCCAGTACTTC

J gene: TRBJ2-3
clone size: NA
V gene: TRBV5-8
D gene: NA
CDR3 protein: CASSFGGSTDTQYF
CDR3 DNA: TGTGCCAGCAGCTTCGGCGGAAGCACAGATACGCAGTATTTT

J gene: TRBJ1-1
clone size: once
V gene: TRBV7-9
D gene: NA
CDR3 protein: CASSPRQFRNTEAFF
CDR3 DNA: TGTGCCAGCAGCCCGCGACAGTTTAGGAACACTGAAGCTTTCTTT

J gene: TRBJ1-1
clone size: NA
V gene: TRBV30
D gene: NA
CDR3 protein: CAPVRGNTEAFF
CDR3 DNA: TGTGCCCCCGTCAGGGGGAACACTGAAGCTTTCTTT

J gene: TRBJ2-4
clone size: NA
V gene: TRBV6-6
D gene: NA
CDR3 protein: CASSGSLGGKNIQYF
CDR3 DNA: TGTGCCAGCAGTGGCTCCCTCGGGGGTAAAAACATTCAGTACTTC

J gene: TRBJ1-4
clone size: once
V gene: TRBV5-1
D gene: TRBD1
CDR3 protein: CASSGNGQGVEKLFF
CDR3 DNA: TGCGCCAGCAGCGGGAATGGACAGGGAGTTGAAAAACTGTTTTTT

J gene: TRBJ1-5
clone size: few
V gene: TRBV5-6
D gene: TRBD1
CDR3 protein: CASSAGTGAHNQPQHF
CDR3 DNA: TGTGCCAGCAGCGCCGGGACAGGGGCGCACAATCAGCCCCAGCATTTT

J gene: TRBJ1-1
clone size: NA
V gene: TRBV4-3
D gene: NA
CDR3 protein: CASSQPRGGTAFF
CDR3 DNA: TGCGCCAGCAGCCAGCCGAGGGGGGGCACGGCTTTCTTT

J gene: TRBJ2-5
clone size: NA
V gene: TRBV7-9
D gene: TRBD1
CDR3 protein: CASSFRTGLETQYF
CDR3 DNA: TGTGCCAGCAGCTTTCGGACAGGATTAGAGACCCAGTACTTC

J gene: TRBJ2-5
clone size: NA
V gene: TRBV29-1
D gene: TRBD2
CDR3 protein: CSVDRGGGGQETQYF
CDR3 DNA: TGCAGCGTTGATAGGGGCGGGGGGGGCCAAGAGACCCAGTACTTC

J gene: TRBJ2-1
clone size: NA
V gene: TRBV9
D gene: NA
CDR3 protein: CASSVMEGYNEQFF
CDR3 DNA: TGTGCCAGCAGCGTTATGGAGGGATACAATGAGCAGTTCTTC

J gene: TRBJ2-2
clone size: NA
V gene: TRBV4-1
D gene: TRBD1
CDR3 protein: CASSQVGQTNTGELFF
CDR3 DNA: TGCGCCAGCAGCCAGGTGGGACAGACGAACACCGGGGAGCTGTTTTTT

J gene: TRBJ2-7
clone size: NA
V gene: TRBV2
D gene: TRBD2
CDR3 protein: CARESGSSSYEQYF
CDR3 DNA: TGTGCCAGGGAAAGCGGGAGCAGCTCCTACGAGCAGTACTTC

J gene: TRBJ1-1
clone size: NA
V gene: TRBV7-2
D gene: TRBD1
CDR3 protein: CASSLGRQGKNTEAFF
CDR3 DNA: TGTGCCAGCAGCTTAGGAAGACAGGGGAAGAACACTGAAGCTTTCTTT

J gene: TRBJ2-7
clone size: NA
V gene: TRBV5-4
D gene: TRBD1
CDR3 protein: CASSLLQGAYEQYF
CDR3 DNA: TGTGCCAGCAGCTTGCTCCAGGGGGCCTACGAGCAGTACTTC

J gene: TRBJ2-7
clone size: NA
V gene: TRBV4-2
D gene: TRBD2
CDR3 protein: CASSQDLLAGDMEYEQYF
CDR3 DNA: TGTGCCAGCAGCCAAGATCTCCTAGCGGGAGATATGGAGTACGAGCAGTACTTC

J gene: TRBJ2-7
clone size: NA
V gene: TRBV7-2
D gene: TRBD2
CDR3 protein: CASSLGTSSYEQYF
CDR3 DNA: TGTGCCAGCAGCTTGGGGACTAGCTCCTACGAGCAGTACTTC

J gene: TRBJ1-1
clone size: NA
V gene: TRBV7-9
D gene: TRBD1
CDR3 protein: CASSPSTGVPEAFF
CDR3 DNA: TGTGCCAGCAGCCCATCGACAGGGGTCCCTGAAGCTTTCTTT

J gene: TRBJ2-4
clone size: NA
V gene: TRBV4-2
D gene: NA
CDR3 protein: CASSQDVRVAKNIQYF
CDR3 DNA: TGTGCCAGCAGCCAAGATGTACGAGTAGCCAAAAACATTCAGTACTTC

J gene: TRBJ2-3
clone size: NA
V gene: TRBV6-1
D gene: NA
CDR3 protein: CASKKRTDTQYF
CDR3 DNA: TGTGCCAGCAAGAAGCGGACAGATACGCAGTATTTT

J gene: TRBJ2-5
clone size: NA
V gene: TRBV5-1
D gene: TRBD2
CDR3 protein: CASSFTSGREKTQYF
CDR3 DNA: TGCGCCAGCAGCTTCACTAGCGGGAGGGAGAAGACCCAGTACTTC

J gene: TRBJ2-7
clone size: NA
V gene: TRBV10-1
D gene: TRBD1
CDR3 protein: CASSDYGQGAYEQYF
CDR3 DNA: TGCGCCAGCAGTGATTACGGACAGGGGGCCTACGAGCAGTACTTC

J gene: TRBJ2-1
clone size: NA
V gene: TRBV5-1
D gene: NA
CDR3 protein: CASSLATPNNNEQFF
CDR3 DNA: TGCGCCAGCAGCTTGGCCACCCCCAACAACAATGAGCAGTTCTTC

J gene: TRBJ1-1
clone size: NA
V gene: TRBV11-3
D gene: NA
CDR3 protein: CASRTPGVTEAFF
CDR3 DNA: TGTGCCAGCAGGACCCCCGGAGTCACTGAAGCTTTCTTT

J gene: TRBJ2-4
clone size: NA
V gene: TRBV27
D gene: TRBD1
CDR3 protein: CASSRTGDPKNIQYF
CDR3 DNA: TGTGCCAGCAGTAGGACAGGGGATCCCAAAAACATTCAGTACTTC

J gene: TRBJ1-4
clone size: NA
V gene: TRBV4-1
D gene: NA
CDR3 protein: CASSTEGSPTNEKLFF
CDR3 DNA: TGCGCCAGCAGTACGGAGGGTTCTCCAACTAATGAAAAACTGTTTTTT

J gene: TRBJ2-1
clone size: NA
V gene: TRBV5-5
D gene: TRBD1
CDR3 protein: CASSPIPGGLSYNEQFF
CDR3 DNA: TGTGCCAGCAGCCCCATTCCAGGGGGCCTATCCTACAATGAGCAGTTCTTC

J gene: TRBJ2-1
clone size: once
V gene: TRBV5-1
D gene: NA
CDR3 protein: CASSLELAPYNEQFF
CDR3 DNA: TGCGCCAGCAGCTTGGAATTAGCCCCCTACAATGAGCAGTTCTTC

J gene: TRBJ2-1
clone size: NA
V gene: TRBV19
D gene: NA
CDR3 protein: CASSFSAGTYNEQFF
CDR3 DNA: TGTGCCAGTAGTTTTTCGGCGGGAACCTACAATGAGCAGTTCTTC

J gene: TRBJ2-2
clone size: once
V gene: TRBV4-1
D gene: NA
CDR3 protein: CASSQEYHSNTGELFF
CDR3 DNA: TGCGCCAGCAGCCAAGAATACCACTCGAACACCGGGGAGCTGTTTTTT

J gene: TRBJ2-1
clone size: NA
V gene: TRBV5-1
D gene: TRBD2
CDR3 protein: CASSLVAGVHNEQFF
CDR3 DNA: TGCGCCAGCAGCTTGGTAGCGGGCGTCCACAATGAGCAGTTCTTC

J gene: TRBJ2-1
clone size: NA
V gene: TRBV4-1
D gene: TRBD1
CDR3 protein: CASSHRGRGQGKFEQFF
CDR3 DNA: TGCGCCAGCAGCCATAGAGGCCGCGGACAGGGTAAATTCGAGCAGTTCTTC

J gene: TRBJ2-7
clone size: NA
V gene: TRBV6-4
D gene: TRBD2
CDR3 protein: CASTREETYEQYF
CDR3 DNA: TGTGCCAGCACCCGGGAGGAGACCTACGAGCAGTACTTC

J gene: TRBJ1-1
clone size: NA
V gene: TRBV5-4
D gene: NA
CDR3 protein: CASSLTQVGEAFF
CDR3 DNA: TGTGCCAGCAGCTTGACTCAGGTGGGTGAAGCTTTCTTT

J gene: TRBJ2-1
clone size: NA
V gene: TRBV6-1
D gene: NA
CDR3 protein: CASSESKGAILSNEQFF
CDR3 DNA: TGTGCCAGCAGTGAAAGCAAGGGAGCCATTTTATCCAATGAGCAGTTCTTC

J gene: TRBJ2-1
clone size: once
V gene: TRBV6-4
D gene: NA
CDR3 protein: CASAATGEYNEQFF
CDR3 DNA: TGTGCCAGCGCTGCCACGGGAGAGTATAATGAGCAGTTCTTC

J gene: TRBJ1-2
clone size: NA
V gene: TRBV4-3
D gene: TRBD1
CDR3 protein: CASSQAGAGGDYGYTF
CDR3 DNA: TGCGCCAGCAGCCAAGCGGGGGCAGGGGGCGACTATGGCTACACCTTC

J gene: TRBJ1-4
clone size: NA
V gene: TRBV6-8
D gene: TRBD1
CDR3 protein: CASSYSGTGGEKLFF
CDR3 DNA: TGTGCCAGCAGTTACAGCGGGACAGGGGGTGAAAAACTGTTTTTT

J gene: TRBJ2-1
clone size: NA
V gene: TRBV7-9
D gene: TRBD2
CDR3 protein: CASRLGLAGKNEQFF
CDR3 DNA: TGTGCCAGCAGGTTGGGACTAGCGGGGAAGAATGAGCAGTTCTTC

J gene: TRBJ2-3
clone size: NA
V gene: TRBV10-1
D gene: NA
CDR3 protein: CASSDPLGADTQYF
CDR3 DNA: TGCGCCAGCAGCGACCCCCTAGGGGCCGATACGCAGTATTTT

J gene: TRBJ1-6
clone size: NA
V gene: TRBV11-2
D gene: NA
CDR3 protein: CASSLRGFHSPLHF
CDR3 DNA: TGTGCCAGCAGCTTACGGGGGTTCCATTCACCCCTCCACTTT

J gene: TRBJ2-1
clone size: NA
V gene: TRBV27
D gene: NA
CDR3 protein: CASSLLGAGAYNEQFF
CDR3 DNA: TGTGCCAGCAGTTTGTTGGGGGCTGGCGCCTACAATGAGCAGTTCTTC

J gene: TRBJ2-2
clone size: once
V gene: TRBV5-4
D gene: TRBD2
CDR3 protein: CASSPSAGRGGELFF
CDR3 DNA: TGTGCCAGCAGCCCGTCAGCGGGAAGAGGCGGGGAGCTGTTTTTT

J gene: TRBJ2-7
clone size: NA
V gene: TRBV30
D gene: NA
CDR3 protein: CALQVSPYEQYF
CDR3 DNA: TGTGCCTTACAGGTTTCCCCCTACGAGCAGTACTTC

J gene: TRBJ1-5
clone size: NA
V gene: TRBV29-1
D gene: TRBD1
CDR3 protein: CSAMGEGGVNQPQHF
CDR3 DNA: TGCAGCGCCATGGGGGAAGGGGGCGTCAATCAGCCCCAGCATTTT

J gene: TRBJ2-1
clone size: NA
V gene: TRBV12-1
D gene: NA
CDR3 protein: CASSLTSGPLGQFF
CDR3 DNA: TGTGCCAGCAGCTTGACTAGCGGCCCCTTGGGACAGTTCTTC

J gene: TRBJ1-5
clone size: NA
V gene: TRBV6-5
D gene: NA
CDR3 protein: CASSYAYLQPQHF
CDR3 DNA: TGTGCCAGCAGTTACGCCTACCTCCAGCCCCAGCATTTT

J gene: TRBJ2-2
clone size: NA
V gene: TRBV7-2
D gene: NA
CDR3 protein: CASSPQGGAGELFF
CDR3 DNA: TGTGCCAGCAGCCCTCAGGGGGGCGCCGGGGAGCTGTTTTTT

J gene: TRBJ1-1
clone size: few
V gene: TRBV5-1
D gene: NA
CDR3 protein: CASSETGLDTEAFF
CDR3 DNA: TGCGCCAGCAGCGAGACAGGACTTGACACTGAAGCTTTCTTT

J gene: TRBJ1-6
clone size: NA
V gene: TRBV4-1
D gene: TRBD1
CDR3 protein: CASRERQGSWNSPLHF
CDR3 DNA: TGCGCCAGCAGGGAAAGACAGGGGTCGTGGAATTCACCCCTCCACTTT